This T cell receptor (beta chain) was sequenced for a study of blood T cell repertoires in COVID-19. Study-level information: There were acute and convalescent COVID-19 samples, and they came from the United States, Italy and Spain. T cells, B-cell-depleted T cells, or PBMCs supplied cDNA or gDNA.

Original analysis: How many nucleated cells were present was estimated from reference gene primer amplification. The repertoire was sequenced with immunoSEQ multiplex PCR; TCRdb's copy has only in-frame clones and lacks some. For V, J and clone size, that table is used; D and trimming come from the DNA. The table shows about 160,000 clones, with about 93% occurring only once. The CDR3 spans 13 residues. V shed 6 bases and J shed 3 bases, with 11 bases lying between them. From germline, CDR1 is LNHNV and CDR2 YYDKDF (reference sequence). Sequencing was done on a sample of peripheral blood. The chain is built from TRBV15 and TRBJ2-5; D may be TRBD2 (6 bases). This TCR came from a woman aged 45 to 65 with acute or convalescent COVID-19. The CDR3 loop is CATRAPSEETQYF. CDR3 DNA sequence: TGTGCCACCAGAGCCCCTAGCGAAGAGACCCAGTACTTC. Full variable domain (remainder filled in from reference TRBV15 and TRBJ2-5): DAMVIQNPRYQVTQFGKPVTLSCSQTLNHNVMYWYQQKSSQAPKLLFHYYDKDFNNEADTPDNFQSRRPNTSFCFLDIRSPGLGDTAMYLCATRAPSEETQYFGPGTRLLVL.